This T cell receptor (beta chain) was recorded in a study of cytomegalovirus exposure and HLA in healthy donors. Study details: Inside one of the first data releases sat about 85 million unique TCRs taken from HLA-typed donors.

PCR was performed using 60 Vbeta and 13 Jbeta primers. TCRdb's copy holds only in-frame clones and misses some; the assay was immunoSEQ multiplex PCR. Among more than 85,000 clones listed, 60% to 85% were seen once. Germline V CDR1 and CDR2: SNHLY, FYNNEI. With V trimmed by 1 base and J by 2 bases, 2 bases remained unmatched. CDR3 length: 17 residues. As for this clone: Its antigen is unidentified.

Notes on the study in general: 87-base-pair reads could not separate some V segments, including TRBV6-2 and TRBV6-3. For most subjects, TCR beta sequences were reported to predict HLA-A and HLA-B alleles with accuracy. The study listed under 200 cytomegalovirus-associated TCR beta chains.

This sequence joins TRBV2 and TRBJ2-3; 14 bases align to TRBD2. The TCR sequence derives from a woman aged 55-70 years in good health and CMV-seropositive. Sample: PBMCs. The CDR3 DNA is TGTGCCAGCAGTGAAGGGGGACTAGCGGGGGCCACAGATACGCAGTATTTT. It translates to CASSEGGLAGATDTQYF.